This TCR beta chain was sequenced during a study of blood T cell repertoires in COVID-19. The overall study: Italy, Spain and the United States were the sources of the convalescent and acute COVID-19 samples. From T cells, B-cell-depleted T cells, or PBMCs came the material, which was cDNA or gDNA.

Original processing notes: Reference gene primer amplification yielded estimated nucleated cell counts. Sequenced by immunoSEQ multiplex PCR; TCRdb stores in-frame clones only, minus some. V and J calls and clone size follow that table, whereas D and trimming were derived from the DNA. The data contain about 99,000 clones, 84% of them singletons. V shed 6 bases and J 1 base; nucleotides not matched to a gene: 6. The CDR3 is 15 residues long. Germline-derived CDR1 and CDR2 are MNHEY and SVGAGI. The receptor was derived from a man between 65 and 85 years old with active or convalescent COVID-19. The sequenced sample was peripheral blood. The V gene is TRBV6-5, the J gene TRBJ2-7; 10 bases agree with TRBD2. The CDR3 here is CASRSGLAESYEQYF. The CDR3 DNA is TGTGCCAGCAGATCAGGACTAGCGGAGTCCTACGAGCAGTACTTC.